This TCR beta chain was recorded in a study of blood T cell repertoires in COVID-19. Background on the study: Spain, Italy and the United States supplied samples that represented acute and convalescent COVID-19. T cells, B-cell-depleted T cells, or PBMCs supplied cDNA or gDNA.

Source study methods: Counts of nucleated cells, estimated from reference gene primer amplification, were obtained. Assay used: immunoSEQ multiplex PCR; TCRdb lists only in-frame clones, some missing. V, J and clone size derive from that table, while D and trimming were established from the DNA sequence. The sample holds around 170,000 clones, approximately 91% seen once. This clone appeared a single time. CDR3 length: 14 amino acids. Germline CDR1 reads SGHDT; CDR2 reads YYEEEE. J lost 5 bases, V lost 4 bases, and 6 bases had no gene match. The rearrangement joins TRBV5-6 to TRBJ2-5; 9 nucleotides align to TRBD1. This clonotype was sampled from a man in his fifties with acute or convalescent COVID-19. Source material: peripheral blood. CDR3 in amino acids: CASSPRTGVETQYF. DNA for the CDR3: TGTGCCAGCAGCCCCCGGACAGGGGTCGAGACCCAGTACTTC.